In this sample, the clone carrying this T cell receptor (beta chain) turned up many times. As yet, its antigen is unknown. Lacking the conserved final phenylalanine or tryptophan, this CDR3 likely reflects a read error. TCRdb called the multiplex PCR reads again in MiXCR, with one record for every CDR3 protein. The sample yields some 25,000 distinct CDR3 sequences, approximately 23% seen once. These data are taken from a study of breast tumors, draining lymph nodes, adjacent tissues. The length of the CDR3 is 11 residues. CDR1 and CDR2 from the germline V gene are ENHRY and SYGVKD. V lost 2 bases to trimming and J lost 6 bases, with 3 bases between them. Overall study findings and caveats: Luminal-like breast cancer showed significantly greater tumor-nontumor repertoire similarity than basal-like breast cancer did. The data were judged consistent with most tumor T cells coming from lymph node and expanding in tumor. Tumors had less TCR diversity than lymph nodes, more than nontumor tissue.

The sample was breast tumor tissue. The chain couples TRBV10-3 to TRBJ2-3, with D unresolved. The TCR originated in a female donor with breast cancer. Some clones in this sample may be carry-over from other donors' samples. For the CDR3, the DNA is TGTGCCATCAGTGAGCTCGATACGCAGTATTCT. Its protein is CAISELDTQYS.